The present T cell receptor (beta chain) was sequenced within a study of monozygotic twins with inflammatory bowel disease. Each donor gave 2.5 to 3 ml of peripheral blood. Amplification of TCRalpha and TCRbeta cDNA involved two nested PCRs that ran for about 15 and 9 cycles. No DNA is given; TCRdb re-called the 5' RACE reads and lists each CDR3 protein once. The table lists more than 75,000 distinct CDR3 sequences. The CDR3 contains 17 residues. Per the germline V gene, CDR1 is DFQATT and CDR2 is SNEGSKA (reference sequence). Study-level findings and limits: IBD patients exhibited fewer clonotypes shared with other individuals than healthy twins, particularly with disease activity.

Comments on this clonotype: As yet, its antigen is unknown.

The sequenced sample consisted of blood. The sequence came from a human donor with ulcerative colitis or Crohn's disease, or a healthy co-twin of an affected twin (not recorded which). The J gene is TRBJ2-1, the V gene TRBV20-1; TCRdb names TRBD1, which stays unverified in the absence of DNA. CDR3 sequence reads: CSARDLAGLISYNEQFF.